The rows below give T cell receptor beta chains drawn from one sample of a study of shared T cell receptors in the human thymus. Method: immunoSEQ multiplex PCR; TCRdb's copy keeps in-frame clones and lacks some. Seen here are under 700,000 clones, around 78% observed once, and the top ten hold roughly 0.013%. A further study also used this sample, focusing on human thymus T cells.

Sequenced material: thymocytes. These receptors were obtained from a boy in the first two years of life with a congenital heart defect. CDR3s include the opening cysteine and the closing phenylalanine or tryptophan. A D gene is named only where the DNA matches it firmly. Only part of the rows carry a size: once, few, many, or a class if the clone is expanded.

.,TRBD1,TRBJ2-6,TRBV28,CASRLDRSTSSRANVLTF,TGTGCCAGCAGGCTGGACAGGTCCACCTCATCCAGGGCCAACGTCCTGACTTTC
.,.,TRBJ1-1,TRBV28,CASSRQNTEAFF,TGTGCCAGCAGTCGACAGAACACTGAAGCTTTCTTT
once,TRBD1,TRBJ2-7,TRBV7-9,CASSLEDRGDYEQYF,TGTGCCAGCAGCTTAGAGGACAGGGGGGACTACGAGCAGTACTTC
few,TRBD2,TRBJ2-3,TRBV7-2,CASSLIAGGTPDTQYF,TGTGCCAGCAGCTTAATAGCGGGAGGGACTCCGGATACGCAGTATTTT
.,.,TRBJ1-1,TRBV6-1,CASRGGATEAFF,TGTGCCAGCAGGGGGGGGGCCACTGAAGCTTTCTTT
few,.,TRBJ1-1,TRBV28,CASSNQTPPTAVLEAFF,TGTGCCAGCAGTAACCAGACCCCTCCAACAGCGGTCCTTGAAGCTTTCTTT
few,TRBD2,TRBJ2-1,TRBV4-2,CASSQEASGSYNEQFF,TGTGCCAGCAGCCAAGAGGCTAGCGGGTCCTACAATGAGCAGTTCTTC
.,.,TRBJ2-3,TRBV10-3,CAISESGDTPQYF,TGTGCCATCAGTGAGTCGGGGGACACTCCGCAGTATTTT
few,.,TRBJ2-7,TRBV29-1,CSIGERASSYEQYF,TGCAGCATAGGGGAGCGGGCCTCCTCCTACGAGCAGTACTTC
.,.,TRBJ2-3,TRBV6-1,CASSETRGTTDTQYF,TGTGCCAGCAGTGAGACTAGAGGTACCACAGATACGCAGTATTTT
.,.,TRBJ2-6,TRBV14,CASSQGSVTLASGANVLTF,TGTGCCAGCAGCCAAGGGTCAGTGACACTTGCCTCTGGGGCCAACGTCCTGACTTTC
few,TRBD2,TRBJ2-7,TRBV6-5,CASIGLAGGPREQYF,TGTGCCAGCATAGGACTAGCGGGAGGGCCTCGGGAGCAGTACTTC
.,TRBD1,TRBJ1-1,TRBV15,CATSRDGGTPFGYRGRSSAFF,TGTGCCACCAGCAGAGATGGGGGGACGCCCTTCGGTTACAGGGGACGCTCGTCGGCTTTCTTT
.,TRBD2,TRBJ2-1,TRBV5-4,CASSLFYWREGNEQFF,TGTGCCAGCAGCCTCTTCTATTGGCGGGAGGGCAATGAGCAGTTCTTC
few,.,TRBJ2-7,TRBV25-1,CASKGSGYEQYF,TGTGCCAGCAAAGGTTCGGGGTACGAGCAGTACTTC
.,TRBD1,TRBJ1-2,TRBV6-1,CASSGTGGGFGYTF,TGTGCCAGCAGTGGAACAGGGGGCGGGTTTGGCTACACCTTC
.,TRBD1,TRBJ1-3,TRBV2,CASRVNRDRSTNTIYF,TGTGCCAGCAGGGTGAACCGGGACAGATCCACAAACACCATATATTTT
.,.,TRBJ2-7,TRBV6-1,CASSPRGTYEQYF,TGTGCCAGCAGTCCTCGGGGGACCTACGAGCAGTACTTC
.,TRBD2,TRBJ2-1,TRBV19,CASSIVGSGRANEQFF,TGTGCCAGTAGTATAGTTGGTAGCGGGAGGGCTAATGAGCAGTTCTTC
.,TRBD2,TRBJ2-3,TRBV4-2,CASSHRTPGLAGTTDTQYF,TGTGCCAGCAGCCACCGCACCCCGGGACTAGCGGGAACCACAGATACGCAGTATTTT
.,.,TRBJ2-1,TRBV6-6,CASSYSPGPCGILQFF,TGTGCCAGCAGTTACTCGCCAGGGCCCTGCGGCATCCTCCAGTTCTTC
.,.,TRBJ2-7,TRBV25-1,CASSVPDDYEQYF,TGTGCCAGCAGTGTACCAGATGACTACGAGCAGTACTTC
.,TRBD1,TRBJ2-7,TRBV4-3,CASSLVWGQRAPATVYEQYF,TGCGCCAGCAGCCTAGTGTGGGGACAGAGAGCCCCAGCGACGGTCTACGAGCAGTACTTC
.,.,TRBJ2-1,TRBV11-2,CASSLEGSLPHNEQFF,TGTGCCAGCAGCCTAGAGGGCTCCCTGCCGCACAATGAGCAGTTCTTC